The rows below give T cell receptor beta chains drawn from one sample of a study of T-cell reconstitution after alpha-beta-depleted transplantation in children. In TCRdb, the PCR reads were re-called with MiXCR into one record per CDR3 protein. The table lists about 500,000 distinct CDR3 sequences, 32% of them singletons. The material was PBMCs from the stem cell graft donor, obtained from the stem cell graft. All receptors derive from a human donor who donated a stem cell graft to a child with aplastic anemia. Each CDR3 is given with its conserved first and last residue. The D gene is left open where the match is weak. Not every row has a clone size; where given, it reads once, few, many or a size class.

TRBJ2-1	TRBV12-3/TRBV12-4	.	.	CASPRSYNEQFF	TGTGCCAGCCCCCGGTCCTACAATGAGCAGTTCTTC
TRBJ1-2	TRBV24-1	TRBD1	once	CATSTGGEDGYTF	TGTGCCACCAGTACAGGGGGCGAGGATGGCTACACCTTC
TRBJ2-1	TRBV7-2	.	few	CASSLEGQAATNEQFF	TGTGCCAGCAGCTTAGAAGGGCAGGCTGCCACCAATGAGCAGTTCTTC
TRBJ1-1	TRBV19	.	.	CASSGEANTEAFF	TGTGCCAGTAGTGGGGAGGCTAACACTGAAGCTTTCTTT
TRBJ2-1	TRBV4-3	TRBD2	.	CASSQLEAGDHNEQFF	TGCGCCAGCAGCCAACTTGAAGCGGGAGACCACAATGAGCAGTTCTTC
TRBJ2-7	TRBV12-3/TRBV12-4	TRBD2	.	CASSEEREIDEQYF	TGTGCCAGCAGCGAGGAGCGGGAGATCGACGAGCAGTACTTC
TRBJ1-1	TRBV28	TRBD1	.	CASSPYRGVLNTEAFF	TGTGCCAGCAGTCCGTACAGGGGAGTGCTGAACACTGAAGCTTTCTTT
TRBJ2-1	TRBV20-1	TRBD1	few	CSAHWAGQGAYEQFF	TGCAGTGCCCACTGGGCGGGACAGGGGGCCTATGAGCAGTTCTTC
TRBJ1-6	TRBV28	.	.	CASSEDKYNSPLHF	TGTGCCAGCAGTGAGGACAAATATAATTCACCCCTCCACTTT
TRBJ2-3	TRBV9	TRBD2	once	CASSVAPSGRAGDTDTQYF	TGTGCCAGCAGCGTGGCCCCTAGCGGGAGGGCCGGGGACACAGATACGCAGTATTTT
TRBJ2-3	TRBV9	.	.	CASSGDLPNTQYF	TGTGCCAGCAGCGGAGATCTACCGAATACGCAGTATTTT
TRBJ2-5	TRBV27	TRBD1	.	CASSSQTGGGETQYF	TGTGCCAGCAGTTCCCAGACAGGGGGCGGGGAGACCCAGTACTTC
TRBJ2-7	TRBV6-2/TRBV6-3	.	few	CASSYSGGPIYYEQYF	TGTGCCAGCAGTTACTCGGGGGGGCCTATCTACTACGAGCAGTACTTC
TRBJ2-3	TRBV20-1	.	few	CSVKWDLLPYF	TGCAGTGTTAAGTGGGACCTTCTTCCGTATTTT
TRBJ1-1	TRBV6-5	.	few	CASSYLAGNGIAFF	TGTGCCAGCAGTTACCTAGCGGGGAATGGGATCGCTTTCTTT
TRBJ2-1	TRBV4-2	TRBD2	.	CASSPTSGDEQFF	TGTGCCAGCAGCCCTACTAGCGGCGATGAGCAGTTCTTC
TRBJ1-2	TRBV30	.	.	CAWSFGAFLYGYTF	TGTGCCTGGAGTTTTGGGGCATTCCTCTATGGCTACACCTTC
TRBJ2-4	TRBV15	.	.	CATSTGDTQRAKNIQYF	TGTGCCACCAGTACAGGCGATACCCAGAGGGCCAAAAACATTCAGTACTTC
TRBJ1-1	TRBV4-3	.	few	CASSPGEVPAFF	TGCGCCAGCAGCCCGGGGGAGGTACCAGCTTTCTTT
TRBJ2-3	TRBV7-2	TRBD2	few	CASSSRAGSTDTQYF	TGTGCCAGCAGCTCCCGAGCGGGGAGCACAGATACGCAGTATTTT
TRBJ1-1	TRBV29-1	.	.	CSVGRANTEAFF	TGCAGCGTTGGACGGGCGAACACTGAAGCTTTCTTT
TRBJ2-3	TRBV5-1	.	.	CASSLEQTSTDTQYF	TGCGCCAGCAGCTTGGAACAGACTAGCACAGATACGCAGTATTTT
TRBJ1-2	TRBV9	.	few	CASSGQTAYGYTF	TGTGCCAGCAGCGGCCAGACAGCCTATGGCTACACCTTC
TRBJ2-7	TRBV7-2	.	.	CASSRGASGRGYEQYF	TGTGCCAGCAGCCGGGGGGCTAGCGGCCGAGGGTACGAGCAGTACTTC
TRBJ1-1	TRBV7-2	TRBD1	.	CASSLGTGPGAFF	TGTGCCAGCAGCCTCGGGACAGGGCCGGGAGCTTTCTTT
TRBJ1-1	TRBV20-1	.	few	CSARKPNTEAFF	TGCAGTGCTAGGAAACCGAACACTGAAGCTTTCTTT
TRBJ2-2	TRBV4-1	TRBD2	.	CASSQASGSHGELFF	TGCGCCAGCAGCCAAGCCAGCGGGAGTCACGGGGAGCTGTTTTTT
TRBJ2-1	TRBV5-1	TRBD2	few	CASSSSSGYSYNEQFF	TGCGCCAGCAGCTCTTCTAGCGGGTACTCCTACAATGAGCAGTTCTTC
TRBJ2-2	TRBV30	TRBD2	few	CAGLAGGANTGELFF	TGTGCAGGCTTAGCGGGAGGCGCGAACACCGGGGAGCTGTTTTTT
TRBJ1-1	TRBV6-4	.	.	CASSEWTWTEAFF	TGTGCCAGCAGTGAATGGACCTGGACTGAAGCTTTCTTT
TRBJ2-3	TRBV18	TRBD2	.	CASSLSSGLDTQYF	TGTGCCAGCTCACTCTCTAGCGGACTCGATACGCAGTATTTT
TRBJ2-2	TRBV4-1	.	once	CASSPSRGELFF	TGCGCCAGCAGCCCTTCTAGGGGGGAGCTGTTTTTT
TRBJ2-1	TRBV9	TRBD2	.	CASTQARGSSYNEQFF	TGTGCCAGCACCCAAGCACGCGGGAGCTCCTACAATGAGCAGTTCTTC
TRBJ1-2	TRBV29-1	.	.	CSVPTGSIYGYTF	TGCAGCGTCCCGACAGGATCAATCTATGGCTACACCTTC
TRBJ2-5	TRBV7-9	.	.	CASSFSGGRDQYF	TGTGCCAGCAGCTTCTCCGGGGGTCGGGACCAGTACTTC
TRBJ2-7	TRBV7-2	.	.	CASSRLPYEQYF	TGTGCCAGCAGCCGACTGCCCTACGAGCAGTACTTC
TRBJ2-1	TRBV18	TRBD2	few	CASSPLARGAGTLNEQFF	TGTGCCAGCTCACCACTCGCTCGGGGAGCGGGAACGTTAAATGAGCAGTTCTTC
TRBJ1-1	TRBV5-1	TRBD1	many	CASSLGQITEAFF	TGTGCCAGCAGTTTGGGACAGATCACTGAAGCTTTCTTT
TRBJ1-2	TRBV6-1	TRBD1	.	CASRKTGGRDYGYTF	TGTGCCAGCAGAAAAACAGGGGGCAGGGACTATGGCTACACCTTC
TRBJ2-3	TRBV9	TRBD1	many	CASSVGAGGADTQYF	TGTGCCAGCAGCGTAGGGGCAGGGGGCGCAGATACGCAGTATTTT
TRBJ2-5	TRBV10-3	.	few	CAIRDTGSETQYF	TGTGCCATCAGGGACACAGGGTCGGAGACCCAGTACTTC
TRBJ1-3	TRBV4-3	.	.	CASSQDGTGSSGNTIYF	TGCGCCAGCAGCCAAGATGGGACTGGGAGCTCTGGAAACACCATATATTTT
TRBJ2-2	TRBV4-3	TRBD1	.	CASSQAGQGRVTGELFF	TGCGCCAGCAGCCAAGCGGGACAGGGAAGGGTCACCGGGGAGCTGTTTTTT
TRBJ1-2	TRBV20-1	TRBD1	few	CSASGGQHANYGYTF	TGCAGTGCTAGTGGGGGACAGCACGCTAACTATGGCTACACCTTC
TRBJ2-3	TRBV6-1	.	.	CASSLTAGTPTDTQYF	TGTGCCAGCAGCCTCACAGCGGGCACCCCTACAGATACGCAGTATTTT
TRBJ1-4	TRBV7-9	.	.	CASSDGDRDEKLFF	TGTGCCAGCAGCGATGGGGACCGCGATGAAAAACTGTTTTTT
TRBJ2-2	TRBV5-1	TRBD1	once	CASSLMGQTNTGELFF	TGCGCCAGCAGCTTGATGGGACAGACGAACACCGGGGAGCTGTTTTTT
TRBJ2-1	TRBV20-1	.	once	CSANRALRYNEQFF	TGCAGTGCCAACAGAGCTTTACGCTACAATGAGCAGTTCTTC
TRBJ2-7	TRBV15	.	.	CATSRDGLTYEQYF	TGTGCCACCAGCAGAGATGGGTTGACCTACGAGCAGTACTTC
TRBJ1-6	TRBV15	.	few	CATSREKAQRNSPLHF	TGTGCCACCAGCAGAGAAAAGGCACAGCGAAATTCACCCCTCCACTTT
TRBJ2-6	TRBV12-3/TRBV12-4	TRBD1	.	CASSSGQGRSGANVLTF	TGTGCCAGCAGTTCGGGACAGGGGCGATCTGGGGCCAACGTCCTGACTTTC
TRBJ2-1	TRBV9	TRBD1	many	CASSAHPGTANEQFF	TGTGCCAGCAGCGCGCACCCCGGGACAGCCAATGAGCAGTTCTTC
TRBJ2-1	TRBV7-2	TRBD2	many	CASSLTTSGSYNEQFF	TGTGCCAGCAGCTTAACCACTAGCGGATCCTACAATGAGCAGTTCTTC
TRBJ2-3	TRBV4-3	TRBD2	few	CASSQEASGSVADTQYF	TGCGCCAGCAGCCAAGAAGCTAGCGGGAGCGTCGCAGATACGCAGTATTTT
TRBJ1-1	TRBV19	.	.	CASRRRVNTEAFF	TGTGCCAGTAGACGCAGGGTTAACACTGAAGCTTTCTTT
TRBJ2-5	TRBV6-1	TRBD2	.	CASSDAGGQETQYF	TGTGCCAGCAGTGATGCGGGAGGTCAAGAGACCCAGTACTTC
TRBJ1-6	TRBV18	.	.	CASSPGGNSPLHF	TGTGCCAGCTCACCTGGGGGTAATTCACCCCTCCACTTT